This entry lists 10 T cell receptor beta chains sequenced from one sample in a study of identifying expanded T cells in peripheral blood. Using immunoSEQ multiplex PCR, the repertoire was profiled, and TCRdb retains in-frame clones only, with some absent. The sample carries about 94,000 clones, roughly 86% recorded once. Material for sequencing was blood. These receptors came from a person aged 18 to 75 in good health.

The chain employs TRBV7-8 and TRBJ2-5; D tentatively reads TRBD1 or TRBD2 (5 bases each). This CDR3 contains 14 residues. V lost 1 base and J 4 bases, leaving 10 bases between the germline ends. Germline V gene lookup returns CDR1 SGHVS and CDR2 FQNEAQ. CDR3 nucleotide sequence: TGTGCCAGCAGCTTAGAAACAGGAGGAGAGACCCAGTACTTC. Translated, it gives CASSLETGGETQYF. The complete variable domain, with remaining parts taken from reference TRBV7-8 and TRBJ2-5, reads GAGVSQSPRYKVAKRGQDVALRCDPISGHVSLFWYQQALGQGPEFLTYFQNEAQLDKSGLPSDRFFAERPEGSVSTLKIQRTQQEDSAVYLCASSLETGGETQYFGPGTRLLVL.

The rearrangement links TRBV19 to TRBJ1-2; the D is unclear. Germline V CDR1 and CDR2: LNHDA, SQIVND (reference sequence). V lost 3 bases and J 0 bases, leaving 8 bases between the germline ends. The CDR3 runs 14 residues. CDR3 region: CASSIPGTNYGYTF. As DNA, the CDR3 is TGTGCCAGTAGTATCCCGGGCACTAACTATGGCTACACCTTC.

The gene calls are TRBV10-3 and TRBJ2-7, with D possibly being TRBD2 (5 bases). Germline CDR1 ENHRY, CDR2 SYGVKD. V dropped 2 bases and J dropped 3 bases, with 8 bases sitting between them. The CDR3 has 13 amino acids. Here the CDR3 DNA reads TGTGCCATCAGTGAGAAGGGAGTCTACGAGCAGTACTTC. This codes for CAISEKGVYEQYF.

This chain joins TRBV25-1 and TRBJ2-1, with D unresolved. This CDR3 contains 13 residues. The V end lost 4 bases, the J end lost 7 bases, and 11 bases lay between the germline ends. CDR1 is MGHDK, CDR2 SYGVNS, per germline. CDR3 sequence (DNA): TGTGCCAGCAGTGGGAGACGGAGAAATGAGCAGTTCTTC. This encodes CASSGRRRNEQFF.

The chain's CDR3 is CASSLAGEGDEQYF. CDR3 DNA sequence: TGTGCCAGCAGCTTAGCGGGAGAAGGGGACGAGCAGTACTTC. The genes are TRBV7-2 and TRBJ2-7; D is perhaps TRBD1 or TRBD2 (5 bases each). The CDR3 is made up of 14 amino acids. Germline CDR1 reads SGHTA; CDR2 reads FQGNSA. Between the trimmed V and J ends, which lost 0 bases and 5 bases, there was a span of 11 bases.

This chain connects TRBV18 to TRBJ1-6; a possible D gene is TRBD1 (6 bases). The CDR3 sequence is 15 residues long. Germline V CDR1 and CDR2: KGHSH, LQKENI. The ends were cut back, 1 base at V and 6 bases at J, with 10 bases in the middle. The CDR3 loop reads CASSPQRDTNSPLHF. In DNA form, the CDR3 reads TGTGCCAGCTCACCACAGCGGGACACTAATTCACCCCTCCACTTT. The full variable domain, in which reference TRBV18 and TRBJ1-6 provide the parts outside the CDR3, is NAGVMQNPRHLVRRRGQEARLRCSPMKGHSHVYWYRQLPEEGLKFMVYLQKENIIDESGMPKERFSAEFPKEGPSILRIQQVVRGDSAAYFCASSPQRDTNSPLHFGNGTRLTVT.

The chain couples TRBV7-2 to TRBJ2-1, with 14 bases matching TRBD2. Germline V lookup: CDR1 SGHTA, CDR2 FQGNSA. The CDR3 runs 15 residues. With 3 bases clipped from V and 9 bases from J, the junction kept 4 bases outside the gene matches. This CDR3 is CASSLTSGGAIEQFF. DNA for the CDR3: TGTGCCAGCAGCTTGACTAGCGGGGGGGCCATTGAGCAGTTCTTC. Using reference TRBV7-2 and TRBJ2-1 for the parts outside the CDR3, the full variable domain is GAGVSQSPSNKVTEKGKDVELRCDPISGHTALYWYRQSLGQGLEFLIYFQGNSAPDKSGLPSDRFSAERTGGSVSTLTIQRTQQEDSAVYLCASSLTSGGAIEQFFGPGTRLTVL.

The chain couples TRBV6-6 to TRBJ2-5; a weak D match, TRBD1 (5 bases). The CDR3 length is 13 residues. Germline V gene lookup returns CDR1 MNHNY and CDR2 SVGAGI (reference sequence). V was clipped by 7 bases and J by 2 bases, with 11 bases between them. The CDR3 DNA is TGTGCCAGCAATCAGGGATTACAAGAGACCCAGTACTTC. It specifies CASNQGLQETQYF.

This clone was observed once. This rearrangement joins TRBV19 to TRBJ2-7; D assignment may be TRBD1 or TRBD2 (5 bases each). CDR1 and CDR2 from the germline V gene are LNHDA and SQIVND (reference sequence). CDR3 length: 13 amino acids. Trimming cost V 5 bases and J 2 bases, with 10 bases left between them. In DNA, the CDR3 is TGTGCCAGTAGTTGGGACGAGACCTACGAGCAGTACTTC. Translation gives CASSWDETYEQYF.

This clone was seen once. The chain joins TRBV18 to TRBJ2-4, with D maybe TRBD1 (6 bases). V lost 5 bases to trimming and J lost 8 bases, with 16 bases between them. This CDR3 region has 14 residues. The germline V gene has CDR1 KGHSH and CDR2 LQKENI. Here the CDR3 reads CASSVLGGSDIQYF. The CDR3 nucleotides read TGTGCCAGCTCAGTCTTAGGGGGTTCGGACATTCAGTACTTC. Filled out from reference TRBV18 and TRBJ2-4, the complete variable domain reads NAGVMQNPRHLVRRRGQEARLRCSPMKGHSHVYWYRQLPEEGLKFMVYLQKENIIDESGMPKERFSAEFPKEGPSILRIQQVVRGDSAAYFCASSVLGGSDIQYFGAGTRLSVL.